This T cell receptor beta chain was obtained from a study of identical twins (dated by TCRdb to the mid-2010s). With respect to the entire study: TCR alpha and beta repertoires from monozygotic twins, unrelated adults of various ages and cord blood were deep-sequenced to test whether fetal clonotypes persist. To rule out contamination, the twin experiments were replicated at different times with different library preparation protocols.

What the authors observed across the whole study: A weaker excess of twin sharing was found in beta out-of-frame sequences because the signal-to-noise ratio was lowered by fewer shared sequences. Zero-insertion analyses could be partly confounded by invariant T cells such as MAIT and iNKT, though diverse VJ usage argued against such confounding for most clonotypes. Compared with coincidental sharing between unrelated individuals, out-of-frame TCR alpha sequences shared between twins showed an excess of sequences with low generation probability. Fewer insertions were carried by abundant cord blood beta clonotypes; a weaker similar trend was observed in young adult naive repertoires, while no such trend was observed in memory repertoires. Conclusions relied on cross-sectional statistical analysis, since the same donors could not be followed over many years. Out-of-frame TCR alpha sharing in monozygotic twins was systematically underestimated by recombination models, whereas sharing between unrelated individuals was in agreement with the recombination models.

The germline V gene specifies SGHRS as CDR1 and YFSETQ as CDR2. From the cysteine through the phenylalanine, the CDR3 covers 15 amino acids. Of all the DNA, just the CDR3 is kept, 45 bases in frame from base 1. For this chain, trimming is 4 bases at the V end and 0 bases at the J end, and the number of junction bases without a gene match is 6. Library method: 5' RACE. For sequencing, an Illumina HiSeq 2000 was employed. Template switching added a universal primer binding site, and the final cDNA carried a unique molecular identifier that allowed TCR cDNA molecules to be counted accurately. Specific primers in the conserved constant-segment region were used to synthesize first-strand cDNA for TCR alpha and beta chains. To control for contamination, each cDNA library was double barcoded with a SMART-Mk sample barcode plus Illumina barcodes. Two successive PCR steps introduced TruSeq adapter sequences along with Illumina sample barcodes. The Illumina HiSeq platform was used with custom primers to sequence TCR alpha and beta cDNA libraries. In the original analysis: MiGEC was used to process raw reads and extract unique molecular identifiers, and MiXCR was used to find CDR3 positions. For each individual, recombination models were inferred using an EM algorithm with the repgenHMM and IGoR tools. Shared clonotype analysis was performed with the tcR package in R, normalizing sharing by the product of cloneset sizes. To study raw recombination free of thymic and clonal selection effects, out-of-frame nonproductive sequences were analyzed. TCRdb reprocessing: public reads trimmed at Q25 with fastp, clones called with MiXCR, in-frame beta chains kept. Every distinct CDR3 protein forms one entry, paired with its most common genes and DNA. For this entry, the V and J calls and clone size follow TCRdb and not the study's own pipeline. This sample lists around 250,000 distinct CDR3 sequences; over 9.5% were detected once. The ten most abundant clones make up about 4.1% of the sample.

On this clonotype: There is no known antigen for this receptor. No base qualities exist here, and no much larger clone lies one base off it.

Every donor was a healthy Caucasian. Three pairs of female monozygotic twins, all aged about 18 to 29 years, made up the twin cohort. Miltenyi CD45RO+ enrichment and human naive T-cell isolation kits were used to isolate memory (CD45RO+) and naive T cells from PBMC. This sample also appeared in a second study, on yellow fever vaccine responses in identical twins. The second study also describes: According to the authors, the vaccine-induced T cell response in identical twins seemed to be partly convergent and partly specific to each individual. The study precisely tracked vaccine-responding T cell clones in identical twins.

The sequence was obtained from a woman aged 18-29 years in good health. Specimen: memory (CD45RO+) T cells sorted from blood. What the cell subset or site label conveys for this sample: CD45RO+ enriched T cells. The chain is made from TRBV5-1 and TRBJ2-7, and 8 bases in between align with TRBD1. At the DNA level, the sequence is TGCGCCAGCAGCCCGGGACAGGCGAGCTCCTACGAGCAGTACTTC. The resulting protein is CASSPGQASSYEQYF. Joined to the reference TRBV5-1 and TRBJ2-7 proteins, this CDR3 gives the full variable domain: KAGVTQTPRYLIKTRGQQVTLSCSPISGHRSVSWYQQTPGQGLQFLFEYFSETQRNKGNFPGRFSGRQFSNSRSEMNVSTLELGDSALYLCASSPGQASSYEQYFGPGTRLTVT.